The rows below give T cell receptor beta chains drawn from one sample of a study of shared clonotypes between healthy human individuals. Clones were sequenced by immunoSEQ multiplex PCR, and TCRdb holds only the in-frame ones, with some missing. Among under 750,000 clones listed, roughly two thirds were seen once. The sequenced material came from memory CD4+ T cells sorted from blood. The receptors were gathered from a woman in her 30s in good health. The CDR3 runs from the conserved cysteine through the conserved F or W. The D gene is left open where the match is weak. Clone sizes are given selectively: once, few, many, or a class where the clone is expanded.

>17|TRBD1|NA|TRBJ2-7|TRBV27
CASRCSARDRGPYEQYF
TGTGCCAGCAGGTGTTCCGCCCGGGACAGGGGTCCCTACGAGCAGTACTTC
>15|NA|NA|TRBJ1-1|TRBV6-6
CASSYNQAPGGEAFF
TGTGCCAGCAGTTACAACCAGGCTCCGGGGGGTGAAGCTTTCTTT
>17|TRBD2|NA|TRBJ2-4|TRBV4-1
CASSQLTGLAGGNIQYF
TGCGCCAGCAGCCAACTTACGGGACTAGCAGGTGGTAACATTCAGTACTTC
>13|NA|NA|TRBJ1-2|TRBV11-3
CASSSGPDYGYTF
TGTGCCAGCAGCTCCGGGCCCGACTATGGCTACACCTTC
>20|TRBD1|NA|TRBJ2-6|TRBV14
CASSHRPLRGQSSGANVLTF
TGTGCCAGCAGCCACCGCCCCCTTAGGGGACAGAGCTCTGGGGCCAACGTCCTGACTTTC
>16|NA|NA|TRBJ2-3|TRBV2
CASSGQLRVVGDTQYF
TGTGCCAGCAGTGGACAGCTGAGGGTGGTTGGAGATACGCAGTATTTT
>16|NA|NA|TRBJ2-7|TRBV10-3
CAIRSPGGGSSYEQYF
TGTGCCATCAGATCCCCCGGAGGGGGCTCATCCTACGAGCAGTACTTC
>16|NA|NA|TRBJ2-1|TRBV5-6
CASSLAADPSYNEQFF
TGTGCCAGCAGCTTGGCCGCAGACCCCTCCTACAATGAGCAGTTCTTC
>11|NA|NA|TRBJ2-1|TRBV7-6
CASSLGTVQFF
TGTGCCAGCAGCTTAGGGACGGTGCAGTTCTTC
>14|NA|NA|TRBJ2-7|TRBV7-2
CASSRGRSSYEQYF
TGTGCCAGCAGCCGCGGACGGAGCTCCTACGAGCAGTACTTC
>16|TRBD2|NA|TRBJ2-1|TRBV30
CACAGLGLRRYNEQFF
TGTGCCTGCGCGGGACTAGGACTTCGCCGCTACAATGAGCAGTTCTTC
>14|NA|NA|TRBJ2-6|TRBV10-3
CATREFIGSNVLTF
TGTGCCACCCGGGAGTTCATCGGGTCCAACGTCCTGACTTTC
>14|TRBD2|NA|TRBJ2-1|TRBV11-3
CASSFSGTSGEQFF
TGTGCCAGCAGTTTTTCCGGGACTAGCGGCGAGCAGTTCTTC
>13|NA|NA|TRBJ1-4|TRBV29-1
CSAVQGVNEKLFF
TGCAGCGCTGTGCAGGGTGTTAATGAAAAACTGTTTTTT
>14|NA|NA|TRBJ2-2|TRBV5-4
CASSPRTNTGELFF
TGTGCCAGCAGCCCGAGGACTAACACCGGGGAGCTGTTTTTT
>17|TRBD2|NA|TRBJ2-1|TRBV5-1
CASSLVASGSGNDEQFF
TGCGCCAGCAGCTTGGTTGCGAGCGGGAGTGGTAACGATGAGCAGTTCTTC
>15|TRBD2|NA|TRBJ2-1|TRBV11-3
CASSLGAAGVYEQFF
TGTGCCAGCAGCTTAGGGGCAGCGGGAGTATATGAGCAGTTCTTC
>18|TRBD2|few|TRBJ2-1|TRBV27
CASSTPRSGSAVYNEQFF
TGTGCCAGCAGTACTCCCCGTAGCGGGAGCGCCGTTTACAATGAGCAGTTCTTC
>14|NA|NA|TRBJ2-7|TRBV6-5
CASSYSPGTYEQYF
TGTGCCAGCAGTTACTCCCCAGGGACATACGAGCAGTACTTC
>15|NA|NA|TRBJ2-1|TRBV7-9
CASSLSPGYHNEQFF
TGTGCCAGCAGCTTATCTCCGGGGTACCACAATGAGCAGTTCTTC
>15|TRBD2|NA|TRBJ2-1|TRBV7-9
CASSWGTSGYNEQFF
TGTGCCAGCAGCTGGGGGACTAGCGGTTACAATGAGCAGTTCTTC
>16|NA|NA|TRBJ2-3|TRBV29-1
CSVEVSLGSAPDTQYF
TGCAGCGTTGAAGTTAGTCTCGGCAGTGCCCCAGATACGCAGTATTTT
>14|TRBD1|NA|TRBJ1-2|TRBV6-5
CASRQGQGGYGYTF
TGTGCCAGCAGGCAGGGACAGGGTGGCTATGGCTACACCTTC
>13|TRBD1|NA|TRBJ1-2|TRBV19
CASSQGADYGYTF
TGTGCCAGTAGTCAGGGGGCGGACTATGGCTACACCTTC
>13|NA|NA|TRBJ2-7|TRBV28
CASTLPRQNEQYF
TGTGCCAGCACCCTACCCCGACAGAACGAGCAGTACTTC
>15|TRBD2|once|TRBJ2-7|TRBV5-1
CASSQQLARPYEQYF
TGCGCCAGCAGCCAACAACTAGCGAGACCCTACGAGCAGTACTTC
>13|TRBD2|NA|TRBJ2-1|TRBV10-2
CASRLAGVGEQFF
TGCGCCAGCAGATTAGCGGGAGTAGGTGAGCAGTTCTTC
>15|TRBD2|NA|TRBJ2-1|TRBV2
CASSDRTSGYNEQFF
TGTGCCAGCAGTGACAGGACTAGCGGGTACAATGAGCAGTTCTTC
>18|NA|NA|TRBJ2-1|TRBV5-1
CASSLDRGSASSYNEQFF
TGCGCCAGCAGCTTGGACCGGGGGAGCGCTAGCTCCTACAATGAGCAGTTCTTC
>15|TRBD1|NA|TRBJ2-1|TRBV19
CASSIVRTGEDEQFF
TGTGCCAGTAGTATAGTCCGGACAGGGGAGGATGAGCAGTTCTTC
>14|TRBD2|NA|TRBJ2-3|TRBV10-3
CAISDGGGTDTQYF
TGTGCCATCAGTGATGGGGGGGGCACAGATACGCAGTATTTT
>18|NA|NA|TRBJ2-2|TRBV21-1
CASSTRGLAGGNTGELFF
TGTGCCAGCAGCACTCGGGGACTAGCGGGAGGTAATACCGGGGAGCTGTTTTTT
>15|NA|NA|TRBJ1-1|TRBV18
CASSLLRAFNTEAFF
TGTGCCAGCTCACTCCTCCGGGCCTTTAACACTGAAGCTTTCTTT
>16|TRBD2|NA|TRBJ2-3|TRBV6-5
CASSYSGRASTDTQYF
TGTGCCAGCAGTTATAGCGGGAGGGCCTCCACAGATACGCAGTATTTT
>12|NA|NA|TRBJ1-5|TRBV18
CASTSPNQPQHF
TGTGCCAGCACCTCGCCTAATCAGCCCCAGCATTTT
>16|TRBD2|NA|TRBJ2-3|TRBV15
CATSTRTSGSSDTQYF
TGTGCCACCAGCACCCGGACTAGCGGGAGCTCAGATACGCAGTATTTT
>15|NA|NA|TRBJ1-1|TRBV7-9
CASSLVFQMNTEAFF
TGTGCCAGCAGCTTAGTTTTTCAGATGAACACTGAAGCTTTCTTT
>15|NA|few|TRBJ1-2|TRBV7-2
CASSLVADSNYGYTF
TGTGCCAGCAGCTTAGTAGCAGATTCTAACTATGGCTACACCTTC
>17|TRBD2|many|TRBJ2-7|TRBV6-1
CASGEREGLPLAYEQYF
TGTGCCAGCGGTGAGCGGGAGGGCCTACCTCTTGCCTACGAGCAGTACTTC
>15|TRBD1|NA|TRBJ1-2|TRBV19
CASNPFSRQGHGYTF
TGTGCCAGTAATCCCTTTTCAAGACAGGGGCATGGCTACACCTTC
>16|NA|few|TRBJ1-1|TRBV14
CASSPKGWGWDTEAFF
TGTGCCAGCAGCCCGAAGGGGTGGGGGTGGGACACTGAAGCTTTCTTT
>16|NA|NA|TRBJ2-1|TRBV14
CASSRRGKGFWNEQFF
TGTGCCAGCAGCCGAAGGGGGAAGGGCTTCTGGAATGAGCAGTTCTTC
>14|TRBD2|NA|TRBJ2-5|TRBV14
CASSLAGGPETQYF
TGTGCCAGCAGCCTGGCGGGAGGGCCGGAGACCCAGTACTTC
>12|NA|NA|TRBJ1-3|TRBV10-1
CASSDTGNTIYF
TGCGCCAGCAGTGACACGGGAAACACCATATATTTT
>13|NA|NA|TRBJ2-7|TRBV19
CASSRQAVNEQYF
TGTGCCAGTAGTAGACAGGCGGTAAACGAGCAGTACTTC
>14|NA|NA|TRBJ2-1|TRBV18
CASSNGRASNEQFF
TGTGCCAGCTCAAACGGGCGGGCATCCAATGAGCAGTTCTTC
>16|TRBD2|NA|TRBJ2-7|TRBV10-2
CASSDYQAGAVYEQYF
TGCGCCAGCAGTGATTACCAAGCGGGAGCGGTTTACGAGCAGTACTTC
>16|NA|NA|TRBJ2-5|TRBV18
CASSPPDYLIQETQYF
TGTGCCAGCTCACCACCGGACTACCTAATACAAGAGACCCAGTACTTC